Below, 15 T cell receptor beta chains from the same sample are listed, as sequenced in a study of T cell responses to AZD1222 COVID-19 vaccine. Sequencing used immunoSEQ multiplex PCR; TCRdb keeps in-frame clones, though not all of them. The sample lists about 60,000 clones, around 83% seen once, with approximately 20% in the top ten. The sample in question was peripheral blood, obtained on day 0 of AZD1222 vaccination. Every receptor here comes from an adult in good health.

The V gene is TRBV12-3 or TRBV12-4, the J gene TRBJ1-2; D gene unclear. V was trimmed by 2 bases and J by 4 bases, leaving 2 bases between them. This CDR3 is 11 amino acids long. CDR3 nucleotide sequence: TGTGCCAGCAGTTTACGCTATGGCTACACCTTC. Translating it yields CASSLRYGYTF.

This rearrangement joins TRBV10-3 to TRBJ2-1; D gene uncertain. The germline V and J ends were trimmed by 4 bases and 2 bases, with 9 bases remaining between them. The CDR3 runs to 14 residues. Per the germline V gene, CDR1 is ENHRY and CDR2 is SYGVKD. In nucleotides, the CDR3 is TGTGCCATCAGTGGGGCTGATACCTACAATGAGCAGTTCTTC. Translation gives CAISGADTYNEQFF.

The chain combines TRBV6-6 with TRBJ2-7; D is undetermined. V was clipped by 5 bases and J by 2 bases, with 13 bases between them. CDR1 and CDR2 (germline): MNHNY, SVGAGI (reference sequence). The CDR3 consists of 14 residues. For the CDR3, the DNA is TGTGCCAGCAGTACTTTTCCCCGGACCTACGAGCAGTACGTC. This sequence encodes CASSTFPRTYEQYV.

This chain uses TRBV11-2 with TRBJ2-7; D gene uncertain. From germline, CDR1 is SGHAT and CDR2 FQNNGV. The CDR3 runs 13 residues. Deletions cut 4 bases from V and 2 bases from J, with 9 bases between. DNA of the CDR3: TGTGCCAGCAGCTCGGTCCAGGCCTACGAGCAGTACTTC. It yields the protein CASSSVQAYEQYF.

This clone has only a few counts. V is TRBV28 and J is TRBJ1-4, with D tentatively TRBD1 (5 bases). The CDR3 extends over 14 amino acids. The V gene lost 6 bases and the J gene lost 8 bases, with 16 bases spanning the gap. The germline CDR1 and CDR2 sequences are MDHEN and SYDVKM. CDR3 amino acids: CASRLWGVNEKLFF. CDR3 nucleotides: TGTGCCAGCAGACTGTGGGGGGTTAACGAAAAACTGTTTTTT.

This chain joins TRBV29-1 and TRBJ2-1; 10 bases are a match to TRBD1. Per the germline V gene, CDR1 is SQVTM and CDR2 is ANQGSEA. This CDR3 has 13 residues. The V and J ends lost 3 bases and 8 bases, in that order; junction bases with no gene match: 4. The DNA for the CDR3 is TGCAGCGTTGAGGGGGACAGGGGTCATGAGCAGTTCTTC. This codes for CSVEGDRGHEQFF.

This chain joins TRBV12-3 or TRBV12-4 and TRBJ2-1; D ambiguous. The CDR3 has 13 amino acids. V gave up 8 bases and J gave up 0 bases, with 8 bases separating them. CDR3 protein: CASRDASYNEQFF. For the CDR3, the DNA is TGTGCCAGCCGAGACGCCTCCTACAATGAGCAGTTCTTC.

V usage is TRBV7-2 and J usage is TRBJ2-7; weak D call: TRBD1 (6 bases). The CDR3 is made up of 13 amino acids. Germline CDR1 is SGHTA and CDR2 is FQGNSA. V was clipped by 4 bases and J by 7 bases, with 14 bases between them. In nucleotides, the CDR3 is TGTGCCAGCAGCTACGGACAGTTTTGGGAGCAGTACTTC. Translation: CASSYGQFWEQYF.

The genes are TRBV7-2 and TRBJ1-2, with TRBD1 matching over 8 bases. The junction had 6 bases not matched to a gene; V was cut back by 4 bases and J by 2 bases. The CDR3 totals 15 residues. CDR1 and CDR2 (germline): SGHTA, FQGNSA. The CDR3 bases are TGTGCCAGCAGCTCCCGACAGGGGAAGAACTATGGCTACACCTTC. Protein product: CASSSRQGKNYGYTF.

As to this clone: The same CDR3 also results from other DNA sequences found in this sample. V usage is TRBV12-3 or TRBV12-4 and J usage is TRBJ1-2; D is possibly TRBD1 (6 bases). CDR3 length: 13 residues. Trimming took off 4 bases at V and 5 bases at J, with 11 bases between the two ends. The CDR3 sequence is CASSSRTVYGYTF. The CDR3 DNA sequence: TGTGCCAGCAGTTCCAGGACAGTATATGGCTACACCTTC.

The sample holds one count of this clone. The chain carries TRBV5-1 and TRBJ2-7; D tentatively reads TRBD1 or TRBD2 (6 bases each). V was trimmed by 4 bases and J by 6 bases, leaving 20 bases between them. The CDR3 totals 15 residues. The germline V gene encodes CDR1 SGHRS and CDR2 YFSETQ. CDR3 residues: CASSPRGDNWGEQYF. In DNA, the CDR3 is TGCGCCAGCAGCCCAAGGGGGGACAATTGGGGCGAGCAGTACTTC.

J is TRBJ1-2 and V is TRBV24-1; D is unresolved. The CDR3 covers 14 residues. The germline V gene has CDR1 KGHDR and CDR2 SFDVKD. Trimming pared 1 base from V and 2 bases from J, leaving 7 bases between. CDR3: CATSDLGLNYGYTF. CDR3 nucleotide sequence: TGTGCCACCAGTGATTTAGGATTAAACTATGGCTACACCTTC.

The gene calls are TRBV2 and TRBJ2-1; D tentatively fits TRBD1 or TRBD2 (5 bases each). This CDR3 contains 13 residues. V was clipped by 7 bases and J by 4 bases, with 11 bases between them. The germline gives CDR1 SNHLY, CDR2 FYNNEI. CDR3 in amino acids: CASTLGGYNEQFF. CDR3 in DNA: TGTGCCAGCACCCTTGGGGGTTACAATGAGCAGTTCTTC.

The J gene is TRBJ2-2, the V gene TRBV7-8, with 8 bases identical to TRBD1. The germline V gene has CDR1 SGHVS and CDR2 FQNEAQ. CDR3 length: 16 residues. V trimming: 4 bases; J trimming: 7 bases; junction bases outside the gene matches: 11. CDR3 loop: CASSSRSGGEVGELFF. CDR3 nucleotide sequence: TGTGCCAGCAGCTCTCGATCAGGGGGCGAAGTCGGGGAGCTGTTTTTT.

CDR3 nucleotides: TGCGCCAGCAGCCAAGTGGGGACGGTGCTGAACACTGAAGCTTTCTTT. As protein: CASSQVGTVLNTEAFF. The V gene is TRBV4-1, the J gene TRBJ1-1; D is perhaps TRBD1 (5 bases). The CDR3 consists of 16 residues. Trimming pared 1 base from V and 0 bases from J, leaving 12 bases between. Germline V gives CDR1 MGHRA, CDR2 YSYEKL.